This T cell receptor (beta chain) was recovered during a study of response to subunit inactivated influenza vaccine. Study-level points and caveats: Each seasonal influenza vaccination, the authors suggested, recruits few new T cells.

TCRdb processed the RT-PCR reads anew with MiXCR; each CDR3 protein has one entry. Here the sample spans 450,000 to 500,000 distinct CDR3 sequences, approximately 11% being singletons. CDR1 PRHDT and CDR2 FYEKMQ come from the germline V gene (reference sequence). V was clipped by 4 bases and J by 5 bases; unmatched bases: 7. The CDR3 has 14 amino acids. In its sample, this clonotype was seen many times. Its antigen is not identified. The TCR sequence derives from a man over 45 who received an inactivated influenza vaccine. The chain carries TRBV13 and TRBJ2-5; 7 positions match TRBD1. This material consisted of PBMCs from blood, taken about 6 weeks after vaccination. The CDR3, as DNA: TGTGCCAGCAGCTCGGACAGGTCCTTGGAGACCCAGTACTTC. Translation: CASSSDRSLETQYF. Together with reference TRBV13 and TRBJ2-5, the CDR3 gives the full variable domain: AAGVIQSPRHLIKEKRETATLKCYPIPRHDTVYWYQQGPGQDPQFLISFYEKMQSDKGSIPDRFSAQQFSDYHSELNMSSLELGDSALYFCASSSDRSLETQYFGPGTRLLVL.